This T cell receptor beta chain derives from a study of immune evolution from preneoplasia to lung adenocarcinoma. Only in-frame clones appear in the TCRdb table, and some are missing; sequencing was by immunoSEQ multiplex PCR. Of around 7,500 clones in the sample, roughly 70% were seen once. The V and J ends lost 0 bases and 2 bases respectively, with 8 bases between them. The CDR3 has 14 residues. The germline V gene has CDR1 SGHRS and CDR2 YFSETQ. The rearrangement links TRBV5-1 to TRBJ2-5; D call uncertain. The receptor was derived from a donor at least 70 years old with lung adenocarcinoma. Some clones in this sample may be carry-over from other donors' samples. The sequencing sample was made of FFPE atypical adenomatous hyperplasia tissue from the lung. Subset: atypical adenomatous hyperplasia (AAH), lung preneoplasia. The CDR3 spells CASSLESIQETQYF. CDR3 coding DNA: TGCGCCAGCAGCTTGGAGTCTATTCAAGAGACCCAGTACTTC. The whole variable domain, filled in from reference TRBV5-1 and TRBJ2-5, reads KAGVTQTPRYLIKTRGQQVTLSCSPISGHRSVSWYQQTPGQGLQFLFEYFSETQRNKGNFPGRFSGRQFSNSRSEMNVSTLELGDSALYLCASSLESIQETQYFGPGTRLLVL.